This entry is about one T cell receptor (beta chain). Its matching antigen is unknown. Germline CDR1 and CDR2: MNHEY and SVGAGI. CDR3 size: 16 residues. The record originates from a study of T cells expressing NK-cell markers. The wider study: It was sorted CD3+CD56-NKG2C+, CD3+CD56+NKG2C- and CD3+CD56+NKG2C+ T cells that provided the TCR beta repertoires. Eight donors were sequenced, seven testing HCMV-seropositive and one testing seronegative. Study findings and constraints: Of CD8+ T cells, 1.0-7.0% belonged to dominant NKG2C+ clonotypes in roughly 6 donors.

The cDNA for TCR beta came from 5'RACE template switching with UMIs. TCRdb re-called the 5' RACE reads and gives one entry per CDR3 protein, without DNA. Recorded for this sample: approximately 420,000 distinct CDR3 sequences. Source material: blood T cells: a sorted CD56 or NKG2C T cell subset, CD4+ or CD8+ T cells, or bulk PBMC T cells (not recorded which). The chain carries TRBV6-5 and TRBJ1-6. This receptor was identified in a woman between 50 and 59 years old in good health. CDR3 in amino acids: CASSYSSRHYNSPLHF.